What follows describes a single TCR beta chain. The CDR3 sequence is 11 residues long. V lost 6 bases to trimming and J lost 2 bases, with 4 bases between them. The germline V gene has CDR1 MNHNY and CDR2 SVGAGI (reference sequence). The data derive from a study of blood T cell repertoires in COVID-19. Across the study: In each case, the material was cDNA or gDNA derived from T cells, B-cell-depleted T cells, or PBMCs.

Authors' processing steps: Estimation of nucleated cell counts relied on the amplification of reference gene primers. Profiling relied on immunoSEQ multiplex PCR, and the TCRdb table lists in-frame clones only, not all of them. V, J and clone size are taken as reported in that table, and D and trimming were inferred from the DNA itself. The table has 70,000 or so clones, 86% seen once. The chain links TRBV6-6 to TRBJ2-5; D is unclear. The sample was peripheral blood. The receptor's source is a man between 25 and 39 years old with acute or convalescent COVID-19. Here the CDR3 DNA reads TGTGCCAGCAGCCCTCAAGAGACCCAGTACTTC. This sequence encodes CASSPQETQYF.